The following is a T cell receptor beta chain sequence with its context. No antigen is known for it. V lost 5 bases and J lost 3, with 16 bases in between. The CDR3 loop spans 14 amino acids. CDR1 is SQVTM, CDR2 ANQGSEA, per germline. The data are from a study of CD8+ T cells in alopecia areata. Study-level points and caveats: Between patients, shared TCR sequences were less clear than in mice. This was possibly due in part to HLA diversity in the patient population.

It was cDNA, reverse transcribed from extracted RNA, that served as the sequencing template. The data were produced by immunoSEQ multiplex PCR, yet TCRdb's version contains in-frame clones alone and is incomplete. The data contain some 170,000 clones, roughly 60% of them singletons. The V and J genes are TRBV29-1 and TRBJ1-2; D ambiguous. The TCR was taken from a human donor with alopecia areata. The starting material was CD4+ T cells sorted from blood, obtained at week 0. Written as DNA, the CDR3 is TGCAGCGTTTCGGAGGGAGGGTACGACTATGGCTACACCTTC. Translated, it gives CSVSEGGYDYGYTF.